The clone carrying this T cell receptor beta chain was detected a few times. Germline V gives CDR1 SQVTM, CDR2 ANQGSEA. CDR3 size: 14 residues. V lost 5 bases to trimming and J lost 6 bases, with 19 bases between them. The data were taken from a study of cytomegalovirus exposure and HLA in healthy donors. 60 Vbeta and 13 Jbeta primers were used in PCR. Assay used: immunoSEQ multiplex PCR; TCRdb lists only in-frame clones, some missing. The top ten clones hold roughly 2.1% of a sample with under 95,000 clones, approximately 7.6% of them seen once. This TCR came from a man between 45 and 60 years old in good health and CMV-seronegative. This rearrangement joins TRBV29-1 to TRBJ1-2; no definite D call. Sequences were obtained from PBMCs. CDR3 sequence reads: CSVHPGEGGDGYTF. As DNA, the CDR3 is TGCAGCGTTCATCCAGGAGAGGGAGGTGATGGCTACACCTTC. The full variable domain, with the rest looked up from reference TRBV29-1 and TRBJ1-2, is SAVISQKPSRDICQRGTSLTIQCQVDSQVTMMFWYRQQPGQSLTLIATANQGSEATYESGFVIDKFPISRPNLTFSTLTVSNMSPEDSSIYLCSVHPGEGGDGYTFGSGTRLTVV.